The TCR beta chain described here comes from a study of OX40 agonist ivuxolimab in advanced cancers. At the level of the study: A history of anti-PD-1, anti-PD-L1 or anti-CTLA-4 therapy was acceptable, and 40% to 45% had some. Study-wide results and limits: The study did not work out the antigen specificity of the expanded peripheral T cells.

This clone has just a few counts. Its specificity is not known. This CDR3 is 15 amino acids long. Losses at the gene ends were 4 bases for V and 2 bases for J; bases not matched to a gene: 9. Germline V gene lookup returns CDR1 GTSNPN and CDR2 SVGIG (reference sequence). Exclusion of a patient followed from autoimmune disease history or systemic immunosuppression. The table came from immunoSEQ multiplex PCR; TCRdb's copy has only in-frame clones and leaves some out. The top ten hold 0.55% to 0.8% of the sample, which has almost 65,000 clones, 65% to 90% seen once. This chain uses TRBV30 with TRBJ2-3; 7 bases fit TRBD2. The clonotype originates from an adult with an advanced solid tumor such as melanoma, head and neck, liver or kidney cancer. This material consisted of CD4+ or CD8+ T cells sorted from blood, taken in a trial of the OX40 agonist ivuxolimab. The CDR3 sequence is CAWTRSGGFTDTQYF. The CDR3 DNA sequence: TGTGCCTGGACCCGGTCGGGGGGTTTCACAGATACGCAGTATTTT.